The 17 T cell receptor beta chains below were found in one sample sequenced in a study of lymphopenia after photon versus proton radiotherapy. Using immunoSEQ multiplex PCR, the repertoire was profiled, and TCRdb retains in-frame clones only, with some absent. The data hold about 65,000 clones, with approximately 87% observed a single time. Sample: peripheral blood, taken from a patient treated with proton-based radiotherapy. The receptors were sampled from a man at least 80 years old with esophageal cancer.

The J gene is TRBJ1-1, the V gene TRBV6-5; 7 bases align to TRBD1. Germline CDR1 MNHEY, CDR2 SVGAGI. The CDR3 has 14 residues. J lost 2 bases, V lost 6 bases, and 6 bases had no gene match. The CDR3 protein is CASSRQGGNTEAFF. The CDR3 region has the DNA TGTGCCAGCAGCCGACAGGGTGGAAACACTGAAGCTTTCTTT.

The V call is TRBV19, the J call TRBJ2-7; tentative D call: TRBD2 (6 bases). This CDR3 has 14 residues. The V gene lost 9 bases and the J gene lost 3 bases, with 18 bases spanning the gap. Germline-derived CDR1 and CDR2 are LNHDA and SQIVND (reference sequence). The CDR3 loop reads CASSDAGRNYEQYF. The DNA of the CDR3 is TGTGCCAGCTCCGATGCGGGACGGAACTACGAGCAGTACTTC.

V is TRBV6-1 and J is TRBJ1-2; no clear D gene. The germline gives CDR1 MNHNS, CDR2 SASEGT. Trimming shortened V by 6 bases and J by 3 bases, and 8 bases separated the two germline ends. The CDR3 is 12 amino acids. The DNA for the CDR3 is TGTGCCAGCAGGTACAGAGACTATGGCTACACCTTC. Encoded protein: CASRYRDYGYTF.

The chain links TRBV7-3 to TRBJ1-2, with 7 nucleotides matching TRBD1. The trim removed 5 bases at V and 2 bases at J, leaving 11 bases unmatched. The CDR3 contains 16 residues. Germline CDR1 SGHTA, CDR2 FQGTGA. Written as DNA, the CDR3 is TGTGCCAGCAGCCTCACCCCACAGGGGCGCAACTATGGCTACACCTTC. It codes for CASSLTPQGRNYGYTF.

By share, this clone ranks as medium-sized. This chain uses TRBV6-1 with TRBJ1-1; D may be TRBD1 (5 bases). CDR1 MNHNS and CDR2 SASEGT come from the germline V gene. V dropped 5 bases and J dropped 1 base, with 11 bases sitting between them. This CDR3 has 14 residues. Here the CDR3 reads CASSPSGENTEAFF. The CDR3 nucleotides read TGTGCCAGCAGTCCCTCGGGGGAGAACACTGAAGCTTTCTTT.

The CDR3 coding sequence is TGTGCCAGCAGTCCAAGATCTGCAGGGATCGGCTACACCTTC. Protein sequence: CASSPRSAGIGYTF. The chain recombines TRBV27 with TRBJ1-2; tentative D call: TRBD1 (5 bases). The CDR3 covers 14 residues. V was clipped by 5 bases and J by 8 bases, with 18 bases between them. Germline CDR1 MNHEY, CDR2 SMNVEV (reference sequence).

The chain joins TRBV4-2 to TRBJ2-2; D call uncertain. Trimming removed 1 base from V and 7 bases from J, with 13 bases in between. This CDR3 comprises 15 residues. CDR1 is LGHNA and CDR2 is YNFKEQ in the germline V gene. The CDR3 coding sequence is TGTGCCAGCAGCCAAGCGGAACTCCGCAGCGGGGAGCTGTTTTTT. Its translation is CASSQAELRSGELFF.

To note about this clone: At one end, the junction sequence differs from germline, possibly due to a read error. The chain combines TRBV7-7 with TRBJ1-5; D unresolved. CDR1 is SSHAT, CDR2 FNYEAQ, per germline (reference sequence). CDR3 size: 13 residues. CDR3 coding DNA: TGTGCTAGCAGCTTAGGACCCAATCAGCCCCAGCATTTT. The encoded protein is CASSLGPNQPQHF.

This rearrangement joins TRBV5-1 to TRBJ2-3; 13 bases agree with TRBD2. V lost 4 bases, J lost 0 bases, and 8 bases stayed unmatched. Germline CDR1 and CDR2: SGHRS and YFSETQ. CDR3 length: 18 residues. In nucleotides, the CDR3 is TGCGCCAGCAGCACGGGACTAGCGGGATCAACTAGCACAGATACGCAGTATTTT. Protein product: CASSTGLAGSTSTDTQYF.

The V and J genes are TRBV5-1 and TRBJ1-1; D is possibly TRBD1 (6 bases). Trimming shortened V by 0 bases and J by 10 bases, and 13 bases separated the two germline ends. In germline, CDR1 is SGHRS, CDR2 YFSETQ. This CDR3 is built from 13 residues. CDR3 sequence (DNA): TGCGCCAGCAGCTTGGAGTTAGGCAGGGGAGCTTTCTTT. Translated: CASSLELGRGAFF.

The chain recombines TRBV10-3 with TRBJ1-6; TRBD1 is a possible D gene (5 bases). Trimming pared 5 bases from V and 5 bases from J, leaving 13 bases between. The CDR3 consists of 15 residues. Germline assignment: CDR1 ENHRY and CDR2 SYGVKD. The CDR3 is CAISPQGMNNSPLHF. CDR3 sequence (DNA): TGTGCCATCAGTCCGCAGGGAATGAATAATTCACCCCTCCACTTT.

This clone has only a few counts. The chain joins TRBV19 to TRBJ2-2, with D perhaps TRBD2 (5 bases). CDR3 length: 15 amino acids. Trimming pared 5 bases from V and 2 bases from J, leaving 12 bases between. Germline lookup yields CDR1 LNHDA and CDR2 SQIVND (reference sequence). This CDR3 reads CASSGGADNTGELFF. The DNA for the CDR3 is TGTGCCAGTAGTGGAGGAGCGGATAACACCGGGGAGCTGTTTTTT.

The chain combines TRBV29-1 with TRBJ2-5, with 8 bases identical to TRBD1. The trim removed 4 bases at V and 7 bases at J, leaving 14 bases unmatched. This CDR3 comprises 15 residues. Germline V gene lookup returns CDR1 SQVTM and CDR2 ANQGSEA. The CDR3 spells CSVGAGTGTRGTQYF. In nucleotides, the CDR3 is TGCAGCGTTGGGGCCGGGACAGGAACACGGGGGACCCAGTACTTC.

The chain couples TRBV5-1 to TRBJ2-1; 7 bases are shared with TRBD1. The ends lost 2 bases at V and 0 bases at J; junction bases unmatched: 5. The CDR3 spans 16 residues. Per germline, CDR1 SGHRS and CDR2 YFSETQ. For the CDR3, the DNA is TGCGCCAGCAGCTTTGACAGGGCGAGCTCCTACAATGAGCAGTTCTTC. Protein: CASSFDRASSYNEQFF.

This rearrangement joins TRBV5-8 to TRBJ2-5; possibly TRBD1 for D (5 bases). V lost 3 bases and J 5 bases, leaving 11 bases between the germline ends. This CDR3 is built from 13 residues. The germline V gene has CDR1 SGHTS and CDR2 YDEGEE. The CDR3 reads CASSSRVGETQYF. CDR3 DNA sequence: TGTGCCAGCAGCTCCAGGGTCGGCGAGACCCAGTACTTC.

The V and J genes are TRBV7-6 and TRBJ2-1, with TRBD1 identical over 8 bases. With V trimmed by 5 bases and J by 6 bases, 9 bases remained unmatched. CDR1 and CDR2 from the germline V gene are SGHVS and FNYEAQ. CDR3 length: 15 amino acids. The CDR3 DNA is TGTGCCAGCAGCGCCATTGGGACAGGTTCCAATGAGCAGTTCTTC. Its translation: CASSAIGTGSNEQFF.

CDR3 coding DNA: TGTGCCAGCAGCTCCTCTAAGGGGGGCAGGACTGAAGCTTTCTTT. This translates into CASSSSKGGRTEAFF. The V call is TRBV5-4, the J call TRBJ1-1; tentative D call: TRBD1 (6 bases). V was trimmed by 3 bases and J by 5 bases, leaving 17 bases between them. The CDR3 consists of 15 residues. Germline V gene lookup returns CDR1 SGHNT and CDR2 YYREEE (reference sequence).